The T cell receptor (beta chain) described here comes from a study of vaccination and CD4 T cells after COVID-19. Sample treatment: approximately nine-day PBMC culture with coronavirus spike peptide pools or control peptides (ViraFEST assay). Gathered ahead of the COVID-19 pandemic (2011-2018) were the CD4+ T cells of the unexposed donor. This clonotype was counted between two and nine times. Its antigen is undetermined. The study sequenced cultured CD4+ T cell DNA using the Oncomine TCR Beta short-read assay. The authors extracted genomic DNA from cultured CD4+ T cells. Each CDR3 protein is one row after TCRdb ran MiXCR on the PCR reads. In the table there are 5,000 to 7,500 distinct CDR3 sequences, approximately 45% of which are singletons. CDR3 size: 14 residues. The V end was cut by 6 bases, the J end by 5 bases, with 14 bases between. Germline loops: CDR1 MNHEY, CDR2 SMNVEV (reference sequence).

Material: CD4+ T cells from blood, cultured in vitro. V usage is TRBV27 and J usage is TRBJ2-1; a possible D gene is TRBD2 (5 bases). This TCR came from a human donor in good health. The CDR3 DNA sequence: TGTGCCAGCAGGTGGCTAGCAAGGAACAATGAGCAGTTCTTC. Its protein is CASRWLARNNEQFF.